These T cell receptor beta chains were read from a single sample in a study of blood T cells in healthy people across ages. Each CDR3 protein gets one entry after TCRdb re-called the 5' RACE reads with MiXCR. The sample has about 600,000 distinct CDR3 sequences; around 50% are singletons. Sequencing was performed on blood. The receptor set was obtained from a man older than 75 in good health. Each CDR3 is given with its conserved first and last residue. Clone sizes are given selectively: once, few, many, or a class where the clone is expanded.

clone_size j_call v_call cdr3_aa
few - TRBV5-1 CASSLGAGTGLTGVDEQYF
- TRBJ2-1 TRBV20-1 CSAIPGTSAYNEQFF
- TRBJ2-5 TRBV7-9 CASSLSPGQGGVWYF
- TRBJ2-7 TRBV5-6 CASSLAFGGNSYEQYF
few - TRBV20-1 CSARGPTDEQYF
- TRBJ2-1 TRBV7-3 CASSLGQAYNEQFF
- - TRBV28 CASSFHGRRNDEQYF
- TRBJ2-5 TRBV7-2 CASSLGLGTGGQETQYF
- TRBJ2-1 TRBV6-2/TRBV6-3 CASGRASEQFF
- TRBJ2-1 TRBV18 CASSIAGLYNEQFF
- TRBJ1-2 TRBV4-3 CASSQRQGGYGYTF
- TRBJ1-4 TRBV6-2/TRBV6-3 CASSYSTGLAEKLFF
- TRBJ1-1 TRBV9 CASSPPTGVTEAFF
many TRBJ2-3 TRBV7-2 CASSLLGTDTQYF
few TRBJ2-7 TRBV9 CASSVTRGSYEQYF
- TRBJ2-7 TRBV7-8 CASSLVRTPYEQYF
- TRBJ2-2 TRBV12-3/TRBV12-4 CASSIAGGLGTGELFF